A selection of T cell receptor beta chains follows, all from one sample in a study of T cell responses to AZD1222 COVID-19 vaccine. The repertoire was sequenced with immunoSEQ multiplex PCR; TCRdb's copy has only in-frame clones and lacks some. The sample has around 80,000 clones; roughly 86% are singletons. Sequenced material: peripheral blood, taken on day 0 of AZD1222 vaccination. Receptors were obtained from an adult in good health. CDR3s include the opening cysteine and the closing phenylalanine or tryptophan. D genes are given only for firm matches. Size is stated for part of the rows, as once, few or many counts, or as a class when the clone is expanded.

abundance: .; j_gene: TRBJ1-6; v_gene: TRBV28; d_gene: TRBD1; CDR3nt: TGTGCCAGCACCACTTACTTCTGGGGACAGGGGGACTCCTATAATTCACCCCTCCACTTT; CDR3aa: CASTTYFWGQGDSYNSPLHF
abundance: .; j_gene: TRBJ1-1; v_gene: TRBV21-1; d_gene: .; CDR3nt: TGTGCCAGCAGCAAAGAGGAGGGAGGGATGAACACTGAAGCTTTCTTT; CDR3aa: CASSKEEGGMNTEAFF
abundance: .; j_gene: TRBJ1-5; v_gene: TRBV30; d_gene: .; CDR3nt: TGTGCCTGGAGTCCGATTGACAGTCTCAATCAGCCCCAGCATTTT; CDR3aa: CAWSPIDSLNQPQHF
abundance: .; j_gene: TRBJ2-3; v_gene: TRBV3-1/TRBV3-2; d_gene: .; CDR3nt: TGTGCCAGCAGCCCAGACTGGCACAGCGGAGTCCCAAAGGGAGATACGCAGTATTTT; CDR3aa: CASSPDWHSGVPKGDTQYF
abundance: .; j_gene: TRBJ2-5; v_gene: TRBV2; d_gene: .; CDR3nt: TGTGCCAGCAGTGAGGTGCACACCCCCCAAGAGACCCAGTACTTC; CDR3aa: CASSEVHTPQETQYF
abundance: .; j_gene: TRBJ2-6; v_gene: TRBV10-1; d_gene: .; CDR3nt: TGCGCCAGCAGTGGGCGCGAGGGTCCTGGGGCCAACGTCCTGACTTTC; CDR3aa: CASSGREGPGANVLTF
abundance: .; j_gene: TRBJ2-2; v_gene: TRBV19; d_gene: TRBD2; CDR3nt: TGTGCCAGTAGTATGCCCCTTAGACTAGCGGGGGAGACCGGGGAGCTGTTTTTT; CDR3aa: CASSMPLRLAGETGELFF
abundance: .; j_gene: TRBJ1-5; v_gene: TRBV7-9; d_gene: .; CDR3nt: TGTGCCAGCAGCCTTACCCATCAGCCCCAGCATTTT; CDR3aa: CASSLTHQPQHF
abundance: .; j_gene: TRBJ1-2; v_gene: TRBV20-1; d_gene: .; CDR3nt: TGCAGTGCCGGCTCTGACTATGGCTACACCTTC; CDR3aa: CSAGSDYGYTF
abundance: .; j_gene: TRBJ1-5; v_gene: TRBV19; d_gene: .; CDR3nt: TGTGCCAGTAGTATGAGGGGCGGGTGGCAGCCCCAGCATTTT; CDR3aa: CASSMRGGWQPQHF
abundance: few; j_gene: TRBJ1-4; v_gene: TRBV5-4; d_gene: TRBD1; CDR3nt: TGTGCCAGCAGCCCGGGGGAGGGGGCAGGTGAAAAACTGTTTTTT; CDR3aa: CASSPGEGAGEKLFF